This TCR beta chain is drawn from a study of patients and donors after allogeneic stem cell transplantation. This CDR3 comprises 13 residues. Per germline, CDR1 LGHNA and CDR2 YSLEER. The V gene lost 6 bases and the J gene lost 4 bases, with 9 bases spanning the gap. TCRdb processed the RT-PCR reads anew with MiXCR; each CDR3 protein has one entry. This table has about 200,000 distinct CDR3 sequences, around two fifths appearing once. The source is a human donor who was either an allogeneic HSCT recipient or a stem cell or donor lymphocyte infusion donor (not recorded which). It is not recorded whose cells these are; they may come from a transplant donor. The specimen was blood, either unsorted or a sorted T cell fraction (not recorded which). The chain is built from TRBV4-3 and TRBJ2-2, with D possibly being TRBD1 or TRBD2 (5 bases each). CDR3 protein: CASRERGTGELFF. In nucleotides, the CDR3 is TGCGCCAGCAGAGAGAGGGGCACCGGGGAGCTGTTTTTT.